The rows below give T cell receptor beta chains drawn from one sample of a study of blood T cell repertoires in COVID-19. The repertoire was sequenced with immunoSEQ multiplex PCR; TCRdb's copy has only in-frame clones and lacks some. Among about 210,000 clones, around 82% were seen once, and the ten largest hold 8.2%. Sequenced: peripheral blood. The receptors originated from a woman aged 45 to 65 with acute or convalescent COVID-19. The CDR3 runs from the conserved cysteine through the conserved F or W. D genes are given only for firm matches. Only some rows state a clone size, as once, few, many or a class for expanded clones.

V,J,size,D,CDR3,DNA
TRBV11-2,TRBJ2-7,-,-,CASSIRGGEQYF,TGTGCCAGCAGTATCCGGGGTGGCGAGCAGTACTTC
TRBV6-2/TRBV6-3,TRBJ2-7,-,TRBD2,CASSYTTSGNNEQYF,TGTGCCAGCAGTTACACCACTAGCGGGAACAACGAGCAGTACTTC
TRBV28,TRBJ2-7,-,TRBD2,CASSLYPSGEEQYF,TGTGCCAGCAGTTTGTATCCTAGCGGGGAGGAGCAGTACTTC
TRBV5-1,TRBJ1-1,-,-,CASSLDSMNTEAFF,TGCGCCAGCAGCTTGGACAGCATGAACACTGAAGCTTTCTTT
TRBV12-5,TRBJ2-2,-,-,CASGPQGAGELFF,TGTGCTAGTGGTCCTCAGGGCGCCGGGGAGCTGTTTTTT
TRBV5-1,TRBJ2-3,-,-,CASSSRGLGTDTQYF,TGCGCCAGCAGCAGCAGGGGATTGGGAACAGATACGCAGTATTTT
TRBV27,TRBJ2-7,-,-,CASSLLAGTRRAYEQYF,TGTGCCAGCAGTTTATTGGCCGGGACCCGGAGGGCCTACGAGCAGTACTTC
TRBV2,TRBJ2-5,-,-,CASKAGGETQYF,TGTGCCAGCAAGGCAGGGGGGGAGACCCAGTACTTC
TRBV4-1,TRBJ1-5,-,-,CASRHDTVYSNQPQHF,TGCGCCAGCAGACACGATACAGTTTATAGCAATCAGCCCCAGCATTTT
TRBV19,TRBJ2-1,-,TRBD2,CASSAPGLAGGREQFF,TGTGCCAGTAGTGCCCCGGGACTAGCGGGAGGGCGGGAGCAGTTCTTC
TRBV24-1,TRBJ2-1,-,TRBD2,CATSDFGSGRIDEQFF,TGTGCCACCAGTGATTTCGGCTCCGGGAGGATTGATGAGCAGTTCTTC
TRBV5-1,TRBJ2-1,-,TRBD2,CASRTGTSGSNEQFF,TGCGCCAGCAGGACCGGGACTAGCGGTTCGAATGAGCAGTTCTTC
TRBV9,TRBJ1-6,-,-,CASSPGGRDSPLHF,TGTGCCAGCAGCCCCGGGGGACGTGATTCACCCCTCCACTTT
TRBV11-3,TRBJ2-3,-,-,CASSPGSGDTQYF,TGTGCCAGCAGCCCTGGCAGCGGAGATACGCAGTATTTT
TRBV11-3,TRBJ2-1,-,-,CASSPFSGQFF,TGTGCCAGCAGCCCCTTCTCAGGGCAGTTCTTC
TRBV19,TRBJ2-1,few,-,CASSISGYNEQFF,TGTGCCAGTAGTATCTCAGGGTACAATGAGCAGTTCTTC
TRBV27,TRBJ1-6,-,TRBD1,CASSRTGTYNSPLHF,TGTGCCAGCAGTCGGACAGGGACCTATAATTCACCCCTCCACTTT
TRBV6-5,TRBJ2-7,-,-,CASSYSGPGVYEQYF,TGTGCCAGCAGTTACTCCGGCCCGGGAGTCTACGAGCAGTACTTC
TRBV13,TRBJ1-6,-,-,CASSPGTRRNSPLHF,TGTGCCAGCAGCCCCGGGACTCGCCGGAATTCACCCCTCCACTTT
TRBV5-1,TRBJ2-2,-,TRBD2,CASSLSGAGADTGELFF,TGCGCCAGCAGCTTGAGCGGAGCGGGGGCCGACACCGGGGAGCTGTTTTTT
TRBV10-1,TRBJ2-7,-,TRBD2,CASSPGLAGAYEQYF,TGCGCCAGCAGCCCCGGACTAGCGGGAGCCTACGAGCAGTACTTC
TRBV10-2,TRBJ1-6,few,TRBD1,CASSDGRGYSPLHF,TGCGCCAGCAGTGATGGCAGGGGGTATTCACCCCTCCACTTT
TRBV6-5,TRBJ1-2,-,TRBD1,CASKKEDRDNYGYTF,TGTGCCAGCAAGAAGGAGGACAGGGACAACTATGGCTACACCTTC
TRBV6-2/TRBV6-3,TRBJ1-1,once,TRBD1,CASSYSTGVTEAFF,TGTGCCAGCAGTTACTCGACAGGGGTGACTGAAGCTTTCTTT
TRBV6-2/TRBV6-3,TRBJ2-1,-,TRBD1,CASSYPPLGTDNEQFF,TGTGCCAGCAGTTACCCCCCCCTGGGGACAGACAATGAGCAGTTCTTC
TRBV5-1,TRBJ2-7,-,-,CASSLDSSRVYEQYF,TGCGCCAGCAGCTTGGATTCTAGTCGGGTTTACGAGCAGTACTTC
TRBV19,TRBJ1-6,-,TRBD1,CASTPGGQNNSPLHF,TGTGCCAGTACCCCCGGGGGACAGAATAATTCACCCCTCCACTTT
TRBV30,TRBJ2-7,once,-,CAWRAGTDEQYF,TGTGCCTGGAGGGCGGGAACCGACGAGCAGTACTTC
TRBV28,TRBJ1-2,-,-,CASSLGGWQISHGYTF,TGTGCCAGCAGTTTAGGAGGGTGGCAGATTTCCCATGGCTACACCTTC
TRBV5-6,TRBJ2-3,-,-,CASSLDRTDTQYF,TGTGCCAGCAGCTTGGACCGGACAGATACGCAGTATTTT
TRBV5-1,TRBJ1-6,-,TRBD1,CASSPGTGGNSPLHF,TGCGCCAGCAGCCCGGGGACAGGGGGAAATTCACCCCTCCACTTT
TRBV11-2,TRBJ1-5,-,-,CASSLANRDQPQHF,TGTGCCAGCAGCTTAGCGAACAGGGATCAGCCCCAGCATTTT
TRBV9,TRBJ2-3,-,-,CASSVGGLAADTQYF,TGTGCCAGCAGCGTAGGAGGGCTAGCAGCAGATACGCAGTATTTT
TRBV27,TRBJ1-5,-,-,CASSLQGSNQPQHF,TGTGCCAGCAGTTTACAGGGGAGCAATCAGCCCCAGCATTTT
TRBV18,TRBJ2-7,-,TRBD2,CASSEREGGYEQYF,TGTGCCAGCTCGGAGCGGGAGGGGGGCTACGAGCAGTACTTC
TRBV28,TRBJ1-4,-,-,CASSPLSEKLFF,TGTGCCAGCAGTCCCCTGAGTGAAAAACTGTTTTTT
TRBV7-3,TRBJ2-5,-,TRBD2,CASSPGEGPMFQETQYF,TGTGCCAGCAGCCCGGGGGAGGGCCCCATGTTCCAAGAGACCCAGTACTTC
TRBV5-4,TRBJ2-3,-,TRBD2,CASSLDLRAGDTDTQYF,TGTGCCAGCAGCTTGGATCTACGGGCGGGGGACACAGATACGCAGTATTTT
TRBV12-3/TRBV12-4,TRBJ2-3,-,-,CASSDQRDTQYF,TGTGCCAGCAGTGACCAGAGGGATACGCAGTATTTT
TRBV4-1,TRBJ2-3,-,-,CASSQGGSTDTQYF,TGCGCCAGCAGCCAAGGCGGCAGCACAGATACGCAGTATTTT
TRBV5-4,TRBJ2-3,-,-,CASSLTGGRTDTQYF,TGTGCCAGCAGCTTGACGGGGGGCCGGACAGATACGCAGTATTTT
TRBV10-3,TRBJ1-1,-,TRBD1,CAISVDRETEAFF,TGTGCCATCAGTGTTGACAGGGAAACTGAAGCTTTCTTT
TRBV25-1,TRBJ2-1,once,TRBD2,CASSGGAGVGQFF,TGTGCCAGCAGCGGAGGAGCGGGAGTTGGGCAGTTCTTC
TRBV29-1,TRBJ2-7,once,-,CSVGSSYEQYF,TGCAGCGTTGGGAGCTCCTACGAGCAGTACTTC
TRBV18,TRBJ1-6,-,TRBD1,CASSRGQGNSPLHF,TGTGCCAGCTCACGGGGACAGGGGAATTCACCCCTCCACTTT
TRBV6-5,TRBJ1-1,-,TRBD1,CASRTRQGDTEAFF,TGTGCCAGCAGAACCCGCCAGGGGGACACTGAAGCTTTCTTT
TRBV19,TRBJ2-5,-,-,CASSISGQGETQYF,TGTGCCAGTAGTATCTCCGGGCAGGGAGAGACCCAGTACTTC
TRBV20-1,TRBJ2-5,-,-,CSAQGSETQYF,TGCAGCGCACAGGGATCAGAGACCCAGTACTTC
TRBV19,TRBJ1-1,-,-,CASSGGPMNTEAFF,TGTGCCAGTTCTGGGGGCCCGATGAACACTGAAGCTTTCTTT
TRBV5-6,TRBJ2-2,once,TRBD1,CASSSLGTGWNTGELFF,TGTGCCAGCAGCTCCCTAGGGACAGGATGGAACACCGGGGAGCTGTTTTTT
TRBV2,TRBJ2-7,few,-,CASERQDRLEQYF,TGTGCCAGCGAACGACAGGATCGGCTCGAGCAGTACTTC